Described below is a single T cell receptor (beta chain) sequence and its context. Antigen: not known. PBMCs that had been cryopreserved were the source of 1.5 to 2.5 micrograms of genomic DNA for TCR beta libraries. This record comes from a study of cytotoxic CD8 clonotypes in ibrutinib-treated CLL. Study-level information: After a median approximately 12 months on treatment (6 to 36), response samples were drawn. Study-level findings and limits: Clonality rose at ibrutinib response and fell back toward baseline at progression.

The CDR3 is made up of 18 amino acids. The V and J ends lost 3 bases and 0 bases, in that order; junction bases with no gene match: 13. From germline, CDR1 is SGDLS and CDR2 YYNGEE. Investigators sought sequencing depths of between 1 in 200,000 and 1 in 1 million T cells. Using immunoSEQ multiplex PCR, the repertoire was profiled, and TCRdb retains in-frame clones only, with some absent. The data show some 140,000 clones, less than 95% seen once. J is TRBJ2-3 and V is TRBV9; 7 bases are shared with TRBD1. This sequence was found in a human donor with chronic lymphocytic leukemia. The sequenced sample was PBMCs, obtained after 12 months of ibrutinib treatment. In DNA, the CDR3 is TGTGCCAGCAGCGCCCCCCGACAGGGCAAAACTAGCACAGATACGCAGTATTTT. It translates to CASSAPRQGKTSTDTQYF.